This T cell receptor (beta chain) was found in a study of technical replicates of blood from four donors (dated by TCRdb to 2016 to 2017). Reading the germline V gene gives CDR1 MNHNS and CDR2 SASEGT. Including cysteine and phenylalanine, the CDR3 has 13 amino acids. Just the 39-base CDR3 DNA is kept, in frame starting at base 1. Germline trimming: 7 bases from V, 7 bases from J; junction bases outside gene matches: 3. As regards this clone: The antigen this receptor binds is unknown. Base qualities are not at hand, and no much larger clone is one base apart.

The library relied on the immunoSEQ multiplex PCR assay. Not all clones reach the TCRdb copy of this immuneACCESS table, which keeps in-frame sequences only. Checked studies attribute under half of the gap to unresolved V genes and leave the rest unexplained. Present in this sample are under 90,000 clones, approximately 90% of which were seen just once. Under 0.3% of the sample comes from the top ten. The V and J segments used are TRBV6-1 and TRBJ1-6, with 8 central nucleotides matching TRBD1. The clonotype was recovered from a human donor in good health. The sequencing input was T cells isolated from PBMCs. The nucleotide sequence reads as follows: TGTGCCAGCACAACAGGGGGGAATTCACCCCTCCACTTT. It translates to CASTTGGNSPLHF.